This T cell receptor (beta chain) was recovered during a study of blood T cells in healthy people across ages. Study-wide points: The authors considered diversity estimates from one million T cells to be underestimates.

The use of a sample-barcoded 5' primer and a J-beta primer mix characterized a second PCR of roughly 7 to 11 cycles. One entry per CDR3 protein, called by TCRdb with MiXCR from the 5' RACE reads. The table lists under 700,000 distinct CDR3 sequences, under 30% of them singletons. Points on this clonotype: What it recognizes is unknown.

Germline CDR1 SGHRS, CDR2 YFSETQ. The CDR3 contains 13 residues. Trimming pared 0 bases from V and 7 bases from J, leaving 11 bases between. Healthy Caucasian individuals from Russia aged roughly 6 to 100 served as donors. This same sample was also taken into another study, of T cells of mothers and their children. As reported in that work: Every mother produced more than 9.5 million TCR beta CDR3 reads, whereas every child provided several million. The effect of thymic selection on TCR recombination output is similar between related and unrelated pairs.

The material sequenced was blood. The V call is TRBV5-1, the J call TRBJ2-7; D may be TRBD1 or TRBD2 (5 bases each). The source is a boy aged 10-17 years in good health. CDR3 bases: TGCGCCAGCAGCTTGGAGTGGGGGTGGGAGCAGTACTTC. This encodes CASSLEWGWEQYF.